Given below is one T cell receptor beta chain in context. Its specificity is not known. The trim removed 8 bases at V and 6 bases at J, leaving 9 bases unmatched. There are 15 residues in the CDR3. Germline V lookup: CDR1 ENHRY, CDR2 SYGVKD. The template for TCR beta VDJ and CDR3 sequence profiling was genomic DNA. TCRdb analysed the reads with MiXCR anew, one entry per CDR3 protein. Here the sample spans more than 150,000 distinct CDR3 sequences, less than 55% being singletons. This entry is derived from a study of CD8+CD57+ T cells in acquired aplastic anemia. Overall study context: DNA recovered from sorted CD4+ and CD8+ cells had a mean of 3.2 ug. In CD4+ cells, healthy donors produced an average of approximately 9.9 million reads.

Findings and limits, study-wide: Patients and controls turned out to have approximately 29 CD8+ CDR3 sequences in common.

This receptor was taken from a human donor in good health. The chain recombines TRBV10-3 with TRBJ2-2; 10 bases match TRBD1. Sequences were obtained from sorted CD4+, CD8+, or CD8+CD57+ T cells (not recorded which) from PBMCs. CDR3 sequence: CAIRDRGPLAGELFF. Here the CDR3 DNA reads TGTGCCATCCGAGACAGGGGGCCGTTAGCCGGGGAGCTGTTTTTT.